This TCR beta chain was retrieved from a study of human T cells and chemical hapten exposure. Study background: TCR yields per sample varied mostly from small pooled library volume differences.

Regarding time point: healthy volunteer bleed at 2 weeks. Total RNA was isolated from whole blood that had not been fractionated. Within the library, unique molecular identifiers were attached to each individual cDNA molecule. Authors' processing steps: Counts of TCRs in each sample centred on a median of around 96,000 and extended from approximately 20,000 to 700,000. Using its own MiXCR run on the RACE reads, TCRdb lists one record per CDR3 protein. V and J calls and clone size were set by TCRdb, not the authors. The table records 130,000 or so distinct CDR3 sequences, more than 7.5% of them present only once. Notes on this clonotype: Its antigen is not known.

Study-wide results and limits: After DPC sensitization, TCRs above 1 in 1000 frequency showed no change.

This sequence was found in a male donor in good health. Some clones in this sample may be carry-over from other donors' samples. The sample consisted of whole blood.

The CDR3 DNA reads TGTGCCAGCTCAACACAGGTCACCTACAATGAGCAGTTCTTC. Protein sequence: CASSTQVTYNEQFF. The genes are TRBV18 and TRBJ2-1; D possibly corresponds to TRBD1 (5 bases). Germline V gene sequence: CDR1 KGHSH, CDR2 LQKENI. The CDR3 is 14 residues long. Trimming pared 5 bases from V and 2 bases from J, leaving 10 bases between.